These 3 T cell receptor beta chains share one sample of origin, sequenced in a study of spatial heterogeneity in lung cancer. TCRdb itself ran the 5' RACE reads through MiXCR, one entry per CDR3 protein. The sample has around 47,000 distinct CDR3 sequences, about 7.4% seen once. Time point here: blood at routine non-recurrence follow-up after resection. In each case, whole RNA from tumor, nontumor lung or frozen PBMC was sequenced unsorted. The material sequenced was PBMCs, taken at follow-up. The receptors were sampled from a female donor with early-stage non-small cell lung cancer.

This clonotype was detected ten times or more. V gene TRBV18 combines with J gene TRBJ2-3; D unclear. The CDR3 consists of 15 residues. V shed 6 bases and J shed 5 bases, with 18 bases lying between them. Per the germline V gene, CDR1 is KGHSH and CDR2 is LQKENI. CDR3 amino acids: CASSPLGLIGDTQYF. As DNA, the CDR3 is TGTGCCAGCTCCCCCTTGGGCCTCATCGGAGATACGCAGTATTTT.

The table lists this clonotype with a few counts. V gene TRBV19 combines with J gene TRBJ2-1; maybe TRBD1 (5 bases). Deletions cut 6 bases from V and 13 bases from J, with 13 bases between. This CDR3 contains 11 residues. CDR1 and CDR2 from the germline V gene are LNHDA and SQIVND (reference sequence). In DNA, the CDR3 is TGTGCCAGTAGGGATCGACAGACCCAGTTCTTC. It specifies CASRDRQTQFF.

This clonotype has only a few counts. The chain combines TRBV6-1 with TRBJ2-5; D may be TRBD2 (6 bases). The ends were cut back, 6 bases at V and 5 bases at J, with 16 bases in the middle. The CDR3 extends over 14 amino acids. Germline values: CDR1 MNHNS, CDR2 SASEGT. The CDR3 nucleotides read TGTGCCAGCAGACGGGGCCGGAGGGATGAGACCCAGTACTTC. Translating it yields CASRRGRRDETQYF.